This entry features one T cell receptor (beta chain) sequence. Authors' analysis steps: Reference gene primer amplification gave estimated nucleated cell counts. Assay used: immunoSEQ multiplex PCR; TCRdb lists only in-frame clones, some missing. V, J and clone size derive from that table, while D and trimming were established from the DNA sequence. The table has around 85,000 clones, 86% seen once. The sample belongs to a study of blood T cell repertoires in COVID-19. Study-wide background: Spain, Italy and the United States supplied samples that represented acute and convalescent COVID-19. Sources were T cells, B-cell-depleted T cells, or PBMCs; the material itself was cDNA or gDNA.

CDR1 and CDR2 (germline): SGHTS, YDEGEE. The CDR3 consists of 14 residues. With V trimmed by 3 bases and J by 5 bases, 6 bases remained unmatched. This TCR derives from a man aged 50-59 years with active COVID-19. The source material was peripheral blood. This chain links TRBV5-8 with TRBJ1-1, with 8 bases that match TRBD1. The CDR3 DNA sequence: TGTGCCAGCAGCTCCAGGGGGCTTGGGACTGAAGCTTTCTTT. As protein: CASSSRGLGTEAFF.